The next 20 T cell receptor beta chains were all read from a single sample in a study of T cells after yellow fever vaccination. TCRdb recomputed calls from the 5' RACE reads with MiXCR, one row per CDR3 protein. The sample carries fewer than 400,000 distinct CDR3 sequences, 6.2% recorded once. The input for sequencing was PBMCs, taken 5 days after the yellow fever booster vaccination. The source of these receptors is a man aged 30 to 39 who received the YFV17D yellow fever vaccine.

This clonotype showed up many times. V and J are TRBV20-1 and TRBJ2-4; 8 nucleotides match TRBD1. Looked up from germline, CDR1 is DFQATT and CDR2 is SNEGSKA (reference sequence). The ends lost 3 bases at V and 8 bases at J; junction bases unmatched: 12. This CDR3 comprises 15 residues. DNA for the CDR3: TGCAGTGCTAGTATTGCGGACAGGGTCGGAGACATTCAGTACTTC. Its translation: CSASIADRVGDIQYF.

This clonotype has more than one count but fewer than ten. V is TRBV15 and J is TRBJ2-1, with 11 bases matching TRBD2. CDR3 length: 17 residues. Germline-derived CDR1 and CDR2 are LNHNV and YYDKDF (reference sequence). The J segment lost 2 bases and the V segment lost 0 bases, leaving 3 bases of the junction unmatched. Here the CDR3 DNA reads TGTGCCACCAGCAGAGATATAGCGGGAGGGACCTACAATGAGCAGTTCTTC. It codes for CATSRDIAGGTYNEQFF.

This clonotype was recorded many times. V usage is TRBV28 and J usage is TRBJ2-7; no clear D. With 8 bases removed from V and 0 bases from J, the gap between germline ends came to 14 bases. From germline, CDR1 is MDHEN and CDR2 SYDVKM. This CDR3 contains 14 residues. CDR3 nucleotide sequence: TGTGCCAGCCACCGGGCCCCACCCTCCTACGAGCAGTACTTC. The encoded protein is CASHRAPPSYEQYF. Looking up the rest from reference TRBV28 and TRBJ2-7 gives the full variable domain: DVKVTQSSRYLVKRTGEKVFLECVQDMDHENMFWYRQDPGLGLRLIYFSYDVKMKEKGDIPEGYSVSREKKERFSLILESASTNQTSMYLCASHRAPPSYEQYFGPGTRLTVT.

This clonotype occurred a few times. This chain connects TRBV6-2 or TRBV6-3 to TRBJ1-2; 8 bases are shared with TRBD1. The CDR3 has 14 amino acids. CDR1 is MNHEY, CDR2 SVGEGT, per germline. The J segment lost 7 bases and the V segment lost 4 bases, leaving 8 bases of the junction unmatched. Here the CDR3 DNA reads TGTGCCAGCAGTTCCGGACAGGGAGCGGCTGGCTACACCTTC. It codes for CASSSGQGAAGYTF.

This clonotype was counted many times. The CDR3 reads CSVTSASSYEQYF. CDR3 sequence (DNA): TGCAGCGTGACAAGCGCTAGTTCCTACGAGCAGTACTTC. The chain is built from TRBV29-1 and TRBJ2-7; D is unresolved. The V gene's germline CDR1 is SQVTM and CDR2 ANQGSEA. The CDR3 is 13 amino acids. Trimming left V 6 bases short and J 1 base short, with 13 bases between.

This clonotype was seen at least ten times. The J gene is TRBJ2-1, the V gene TRBV25-1; 8 bases fit TRBD1. CDR3 length: 21 amino acids. J gave up 3 bases and V 2 bases, and 21 bases lay outside the gene matches. Germline V gene data show CDR1 as MGHDK and CDR2 as SYGVNS. CDR3 residues: CASSETPGQATGPQNYNEQFF. CDR3 nucleotide sequence: TGTGCCAGCAGTGAAACACCGGGACAGGCCACGGGACCCCAAAACTACAATGAGCAGTTCTTC.

The J gene is TRBJ2-7, the V gene TRBV18; 10 bases fit TRBD1. CDR1 is KGHSH, CDR2 LQKENI, per germline. Trimming removed 4 bases from V and 4 bases from J; junction bases left unmatched: 10. There are 16 residues in the CDR3. CDR3: CASSQPGTGVGYEQYF. The DNA of the CDR3 is TGTGCCAGCTCACAACCCGGGACAGGGGTCGGGTACGAGCAGTACTTC.

The V and J genes are TRBV18 and TRBJ2-2; D is possibly TRBD1 (6 bases). V was cut by 1 base and J by 6 bases, with 12 bases left in between. The CDR3 is made up of 15 amino acids. Germline values: CDR1 KGHSH, CDR2 LQKENI. CDR3 amino acids: CASSPQVGGAGELFF. Here the CDR3 DNA reads TGTGCCAGCTCACCACAAGTAGGGGGTGCCGGGGAGCTGTTTTTT.

This clonotype showed up many times. This chain uses TRBV29-1 with TRBJ2-7; 14 bases are shared with TRBD2. J gave up 3 bases and V 3 bases, and 13 bases lay outside the gene matches. CDR3 length equals 18 residues. CDR1 SQVTM and CDR2 ANQGSEA come from the germline V gene. This CDR3 reads CSVDGVPGLAGVGYEQYF. In DNA form, the CDR3 reads TGCAGCGTTGATGGTGTGCCGGGACTAGCGGGAGTGGGCTACGAGCAGTACTTC.

The chain employs TRBV28 and TRBJ2-3; TRBD1 might be the D (6 bases). Germline CDR1 is MDHEN and CDR2 is SYDVKM. This CDR3 comprises 12 residues. The CDR3 spells CVVLSDSDTQYF. DNA of the CDR3: TGTGTCGTTTTGTCGGACAGCGATACGCAGTATTTT.

The sample holds a few counts of this clonotype. The V gene is TRBV5-1, the J gene TRBJ2-1, with 11 bases aligning to TRBD2. The ends lost 0 bases at V and 8 bases at J; junction bases unmatched: 7. This CDR3 has 16 amino acids. Looked up from germline, CDR1 is SGHRS and CDR2 is YFSETQ. The CDR3 DNA sequence: TGCGCCAGCAGCTTGGTGTTAGCGGGAGGGAACGATGAGCAGTTCTTC. This codes for CASSLVLAGGNDEQFF.

This clonotype was seen a handful of times. V and J are TRBV5-4 and TRBJ2-3, with D uncertain. Germline V gene data show CDR1 as SGHNT and CDR2 as YYREEE (reference sequence). This CDR3 comprises 15 residues. Deletions cut 4 bases from V and 1 base from J, with 13 bases between. The CDR3 is CASSEVNAGTDTQYF. CDR3 coding DNA: TGTGCCAGCAGCGAGGTGAACGCCGGCACAGATACGCAGTATTTT. Full variable domain (remainder filled in from reference TRBV5-4 and TRBJ2-3): ETGVTQSPTHLIKTRGQQVTLRCSSQSGHNTVSWYQQALGQGPQFIFQYYREEENGRGNFPPRFSGLQFPNYSSELNVNALELDDSALYLCASSEVNAGTDTQYFGPGTRLTVL.

This clonotype has ten or more counts. The V call is TRBV12-3 or TRBV12-4, the J call TRBJ2-3; 10 bases agree with TRBD2. This CDR3 spans 15 amino acids. Trimming took 1 base from V and 4 from J; bases not matched to a gene: 2. In DNA form, the CDR3 reads TGTGCCAGCAGTTTAGAAGGACTAGCGGCAGATACGCAGTATTTT. This sequence encodes CASSLEGLAADTQYF.

A few counts support this clonotype. The J gene is TRBJ1-3, the V gene TRBV2; D is perhaps TRBD1 (5 bases). The CDR3 runs to 13 residues. Per the germline V gene, CDR1 is SNHLY and CDR2 is FYNNEI. V was pared by 2 bases and J by 7 bases, with 9 bases between. The chain's CDR3 is CASSEQGGNTIYF. As DNA, the CDR3 is TGTGCCAGCAGTGAACAGGGAGGGAACACCATATATTTT.

This clonotype has only a few counts. The rearrangement joins TRBV6-1 to TRBJ2-7; 9 bases are a match to TRBD2. The CDR3 extends over 13 amino acids. The V gene's germline CDR1 is MNHNS and CDR2 SASEGT. V lost 6 bases to trimming and J lost 6 bases; unmatched junction nucleotides: 6. This CDR3 is CASRVAGVSEQYF. CDR3 DNA sequence: TGTGCCAGCAGGGTAGCGGGAGTGTCCGAGCAGTACTTC.

This clonotype was seen only a few times. V and J are TRBV20-1 and TRBJ2-1; D assignment may be TRBD1 or TRBD2 (5 bases each). This CDR3 has 14 amino acids. V lost 3 bases to trimming and J lost 0 bases, with 9 bases between them. CDR1 is DFQATT and CDR2 is SNEGSKA in the germline V gene (reference sequence). CDR3 residues: CSARGRASYNEQFF. The DNA for the CDR3 is TGCAGTGCTAGGGGGCGGGCCTCCTACAATGAGCAGTTCTTC.

In its sample, this clonotype was seen many times. Written as DNA, the CDR3 is TGTGCCAGCAGCTCGGGACAAGAGCACGAGCAGTACTTC. Translation gives CASSSGQEHEQYF. V usage is TRBV7-9 and J usage is TRBJ2-7, with TRBD1 as a possible D gene (6 bases). The CDR3 totals 13 residues. V lost 4 bases and J lost 5, with 12 bases in between. In germline, CDR1 is SEHNR, CDR2 FQNEAQ (reference sequence).

In this sample, this clonotype turned up many times. J is TRBJ2-1 and V is TRBV5-1; D perhaps matches TRBD2 (6 bases). Trimming removed 3 bases from V and 2 bases from J, with 15 bases in between. Germline assignment: CDR1 SGHRS and CDR2 YFSETQ. The CDR3 is made up of 16 amino acids. The chain's CDR3 is CASSSLGGDPYNEQFF. In nucleotides, the CDR3 is TGCGCCAGCAGCTCCCTGGGGGGAGATCCCTACAATGAGCAGTTCTTC.

This clonotype was seen ten or more times. The rearrangement joins TRBV12-3 or TRBV12-4 to TRBJ2-1, with D perhaps TRBD2 (5 bases). This CDR3 spans 13 amino acids. V gave up 2 bases and J gave up 7 bases, with 9 bases separating them. This CDR3 reads CASSLLGGNEQFF. CDR3 bases: TGTGCCAGCAGTTTATTGGGCGGGAATGAGCAGTTCTTC.

The table lists this clonotype with a few counts. The V call is TRBV5-1, the J call TRBJ2-1; TRBD2 is a possible D gene (5 bases). Deletions cut 5 bases from V and 9 bases from J, with 18 bases between. Germline CDR1 and CDR2: SGHRS and YFSETQ. The CDR3 is 14 amino acids. The CDR3 nucleotides are TGCGCCAGCAGTTCCCAAGTGGGCCGGGGTGAGCAGTTCTTC. Translated, it gives CASSSQVGRGEQFF.